These 30 T cell receptor beta chains were all obtained from the same sample, sequenced in a study of blood T cell repertoires in COVID-19. Method: immunoSEQ multiplex PCR; TCRdb's copy keeps in-frame clones and lacks some. This repertoire shows some 150,000 clones, about 80% found once; its top ten account for over 0.5%. The specimen sequenced was peripheral blood. The receptor source for this set is a man in his fifties or sixties with acute or convalescent COVID-19.

V usage is TRBV24-1 and J usage is TRBJ2-2; D call uncertain. Germline assignment: CDR1 KGHDR and CDR2 SFDVKD. The CDR3 is made up of 14 amino acids. Trimming took 2 bases from V and 7 from J, leaving 10 bases between them. CDR3 nucleotides: TGTGCCACCAGTGATTCGGTAACGGTCGGGGAGCTGTTTTTT. This gives the protein CATSDSVTVGELFF.

V gene TRBV6-2 or TRBV6-3 combines with J gene TRBJ2-7, with 9 bases lining up with TRBD2. Germline CDR1 is MNHEY and CDR2 is SVGEGT. Losses at the gene ends were 0 bases for V and 0 bases for J; bases not matched to a gene: 6. The length of the CDR3 is 17 residues. The CDR3 DNA follows: TGTGCCAGCAGTTACTCCTGGCGGGAGGGTATCTCCTACGAGCAGTACTTC. Its protein is CASSYSWREGISYEQYF.

V gene TRBV19 combines with J gene TRBJ1-5; no definite D call. This CDR3 is built from 13 residues. Germline assignment: CDR1 LNHDA and CDR2 SQIVND (reference sequence). Trimming shortened V by 4 bases and J by 7 bases, and 11 bases separated the two germline ends. The DNA for the CDR3 is TGTGCCAGTAGTAGCGGGGTAAGGCAGCCCCAGCATTTT. This encodes CASSSGVRQPQHF.

J is TRBJ2-1 and V is TRBV7-3; D remains unclear. Between the trimmed V and J ends, which lost 5 bases and 4 bases, there was a span of 15 bases. The CDR3 sequence is 15 residues long. Germline-derived CDR1 and CDR2 are SGHTA and FQGTGA. CDR3 region: CASSPQRSTYNEQFF. Here the CDR3 DNA reads TGTGCCAGCAGCCCGCAGCGCTCCACGTACAATGAGCAGTTCTTC.

As DNA, the CDR3 is TGCGCCAGCAGCCAAGATCCCAGGGCCGGCAATGAGCAGTTCTTC. It encodes CASSQDPRAGNEQFF. The chain couples TRBV4-3 to TRBJ2-1, with a possible D match to TRBD1 (5 bases). CDR1 LGHNA and CDR2 YSLEER come from the germline V gene. The V and J ends lost 0 bases and 6 bases respectively, with 12 bases between them. This CDR3 is built from 15 residues.

J is TRBJ1-1 and V is TRBV30, with no clear D. V was trimmed by 7 bases and J by 1 base, leaving 13 bases between them. The CDR3 has 13 amino acids. Germline V gene sequence: CDR1 GTSNPN, CDR2 SVGIG (reference sequence). The CDR3, as DNA: TGTGCCTCACGCAAATGGCAGAACACTGAAGCTTTCTTT. As protein: CASRKWQNTEAFF.

CDR3 DNA: TGCGCCAGCAGCCAATATACGAACATGAACACTGAAGCTTTCTTT. It encodes CASSQYTNMNTEAFF. V is TRBV5-1 and J is TRBJ1-1; no definite D call. There are 15 residues in the CDR3. From germline, CDR1 is SGHRS and CDR2 YFSETQ. Deletions cut 4 bases from V and 0 bases from J, with 13 bases between.

The chain links TRBV5-6 to TRBJ1-2, with 12 nucleotides matching TRBD1. Germline-derived CDR1 and CDR2 are SGHDT and YYEEEE. This CDR3 spans 15 amino acids. V dropped 0 bases and J dropped 8; count of bases not matched to a gene: 5. The CDR3 spells CASSLAGTGGAGYTF. In nucleotides, the CDR3 is TGTGCCAGCAGCTTGGCCGGGACAGGGGGCGCGGGCTACACCTTC. Full variable domain (outside the CDR3, taken from reference TRBV5-6 and TRBJ1-2): DAGVTQSPTHLIKTRGQQVTLRCSPKSGHDTVSWYQQALGQGPQFIFQYYEEEERQRGNFPDRFSGHQFPNYSSELNVNALLLGDSALYLCASSLAGTGGAGYTFGSGTRLTVV.

The chain carries TRBV21-1 and TRBJ2-7; the table calls TRBD1, which could not be checked here. TRBV21-1 is annotated as a pseudogene. CDR3 length equals 13 residues. The CDR3 spells CASTLDRAYEQYF. The CDR3 DNA follows: TGTGCCAGCACCTTGGACAGGGCCTACGAGCAGTACTTC.

The rearrangement joins TRBV28 to TRBJ1-2; TRBD1 aligns across 10 bases. CDR1 MDHEN and CDR2 SYDVKM come from the germline V gene. CDR3 length: 14 amino acids. J was trimmed by 7 bases and V by 6 bases; bases with no gene match: 8. CDR3 DNA: TGTGCCAGCAGACAGACGACAGGGGGCAGTGGCTACACCTTC. Translating gives CASRQTTGGSGYTF.

This clone was counted only a few times. The V and J genes are TRBV5-5 and TRBJ1-1; tentative D call: TRBD1 (5 bases). The germline V gene has CDR1 SGHKS and CDR2 YYEKEE (reference sequence). The CDR3 consists of 14 residues. V was shortened by 5 bases and J by 1 base, with 12 bases between the two germline ends. The CDR3 spells CASSGASRNTEAFF. DNA for the CDR3: TGTGCCAGCAGTGGGGCCTCCCGGAACACTGAAGCTTTCTTT.

This rearrangement joins TRBV7-9 to TRBJ1-4; TRBD1 might be the D (5 bases). The CDR3 runs 15 residues. Per the germline V gene, CDR1 is SEHNR and CDR2 is FQNEAQ (reference sequence). V lost 5 bases to trimming and J lost 0 bases, with 10 bases between them. The CDR3 bases are TGTGCCAGCAGCCCTGGGGCTGCAACTAATGAAAAACTGTTTTTT. Amino acid sequence: CASSPGAATNEKLFF.

The V call is TRBV19, the J call TRBJ1-1; no clear D. This CDR3 comprises 14 residues. With 1 base removed from V and 4 bases from J, the gap between germline ends came to 10 bases. The germline gives CDR1 LNHDA, CDR2 SQIVND (reference sequence). The CDR3 DNA sequence: TGTGCCAGTAGTATAGGTCTATGGGCCACTGAAGCTTTCTTT. This translates into CASSIGLWATEAFF.

The chain employs TRBV5-1 and TRBJ1-1; TRBD1 matches at 8 bases. The germline V gene has CDR1 SGHRS and CDR2 YFSETQ. The V gene end was trimmed by 4 bases and the J gene end by 7 bases; junction bases not matched to a gene: 9. The CDR3 runs to 14 residues. CDR3 amino acids: CASSPLQGVGEAFF. The CDR3, as DNA: TGCGCCAGCAGCCCCTTACAGGGGGTAGGTGAAGCTTTCTTT.

The chain employs TRBV7-2 and TRBJ2-3; 8 bases line up with TRBD1. The ends lost 5 bases at V and 6 bases at J; junction bases unmatched: 7. Germline CDR1 is SGHTA and CDR2 is FQGNSA. This CDR3 is 14 amino acids long. CDR3 amino acids: CASSPLDRADTQYF. In DNA form, the CDR3 reads TGTGCCAGCAGCCCATTGGACAGGGCGGATACGCAGTATTTT. The full variable domain, completed using reference TRBV7-2 and TRBJ2-3, is GAGVSQSPSNKVTEKGKDVELRCDPISGHTALYWYRQSLGQGLEFLIYFQGNSAPDKSGLPSDRFSAERTGGSVSTLTIQRTQQEDSAVYLCASSPLDRADTQYFGPGTRLTVL.

The gene calls are TRBV6-4 and TRBJ2-1, with 10 bases matching TRBD2. The CDR3 totals 16 residues. The germline V gene has CDR1 MRHNA and CDR2 SNTAGT. Trimming removed 0 bases from V and 1 base from J; junction bases left unmatched: 0. The CDR3 sequence: CASSDSSGGSYNEQFF. CDR3 sequence (DNA): TGTGCCAGCAGTGACTCTAGCGGGGGGTCCTACAATGAGCAGTTCTTC.

The chain employs TRBV7-2 and TRBJ2-1, with a tentative D call TRBD1 (5 bases). Germline V CDR1 and CDR2: SGHTA, FQGNSA. V lost 0 bases, J lost 6 bases, and 15 bases lay in between. This CDR3 has 16 amino acids. Here the CDR3 DNA reads TGTGCCAGCAGCTTAGCGGCAGGGTGGGATGGCAATGAGCAGTTCTTC. Encoded protein: CASSLAAGWDGNEQFF.

The rearrangement joins TRBV25-1 to TRBJ2-2, with a tentative D call TRBD2 (5 bases). The V gene's germline CDR1 is MGHDK and CDR2 SYGVNS. The CDR3 runs to 15 residues. V was pared by 1 base and J by 2 bases, with 8 bases between. This CDR3 reads CASSEFRGNTGELFF. In DNA form, the CDR3 reads TGTGCCAGCAGTGAATTTCGGGGAAACACCGGGGAGCTGTTTTTT.

The gene calls are TRBV7-8 and TRBJ2-5, with 14 bases fitting TRBD2. The CDR3 contains 16 residues. Germline V lookup: CDR1 SGHVS, CDR2 FQNEAQ. V trimming: 5 bases; J trimming: 2 bases; junction bases outside the gene matches: 4. CDR3 in DNA: TGTGCCAGCAGCCCCCGGACTAGCGGGGGGCAAGAGACCCAGTACTTC. Encoded protein: CASSPRTSGGQETQYF.

The sample holds one count of this clone. This chain connects TRBV11-2 to TRBJ1-5, with 7 bases aligning to TRBD1. Germline trimming cut 0 bases from V and 1 base from J; bases unmatched to any gene: 6. Germline CDR1 and CDR2: SGHAT and FQNNGV. This CDR3 comprises 17 residues. CDR3 region: CASSLDFRQGSNQPQHF. CDR3 sequence (DNA): TGTGCCAGCAGCTTAGATTTTAGACAGGGAAGCAATCAGCCCCAGCATTTT.

The chain employs TRBV5-4 and TRBJ1-2; 8 nucleotides match TRBD1. With 0 bases clipped from V and 5 bases from J, the junction kept 0 bases outside the gene matches. This CDR3 contains 13 residues. Germline assignment: CDR1 SGHNT and CDR2 YYREEE (reference sequence). CDR3: CASSLDRGYGYTF. The CDR3 DNA is TGTGCCAGCAGCTTGGACAGGGGGTATGGCTACACCTTC. The variable domain in full, with the rest retrieved from reference TRBV5-4 and TRBJ1-2, is ETGVTQSPTHLIKTRGQQVTLRCSSQSGHNTVSWYQQALGQGPQFIFQYYREEENGRGNFPPRFSGLQFPNYSSELNVNALELDDSALYLCASSLDRGYGYTFGSGTRLTVV.

The J gene is TRBJ2-2, the V gene TRBV10-3; a weak D match, TRBD2 (5 bases). Germline V CDR1 and CDR2: ENHRY, SYGVKD. This CDR3 spans 11 amino acids. The ends were cut back, 6 bases at V and 8 bases at J, with 7 bases in the middle. Here the CDR3 DNA reads TGTGCCATCAGGGAGGTAGGGGAGCTGTTTTTT. Its translation is CAIREVGELFF.

J is TRBJ1-2 and V is TRBV2; 10 nucleotides match TRBD1. The ends lost 7 bases at V and 8 bases at J; junction bases unmatched: 7. CDR1 is SNHLY, CDR2 FYNNEI, per germline. The CDR3 is 13 amino acids. The CDR3: CASNSDRGSGYTF. The CDR3 nucleotides read TGTGCCAGCAACTCGGACAGGGGGTCGGGCTACACCTTC.

This rearrangement joins TRBV19 to TRBJ1-2; 7 bases align to TRBD1. CDR3 length: 15 residues. CDR1 and CDR2 (germline): LNHDA, SQIVND (reference sequence). Losses at the gene ends were 3 bases for V and 8 bases for J; bases not matched to a gene: 12. The CDR3, as DNA: TGTGCCAGTAGTATTGCGACAGGGCCCTCCTGGGGCTACACCTTC. This sequence encodes CASSIATGPSWGYTF.

The J gene is TRBJ2-7, the V gene TRBV4-2; D perhaps matches TRBD2 (5 bases). V gave up 3 bases and J gave up 1 base, with 13 bases separating them. The length of the CDR3 is 15 residues. Germline V CDR1 and CDR2: LGHNA, YNFKEQ. The CDR3 region has the DNA TGTGCCAGCAGCCAGGACTTGACGGTTTCCTACGAGCAGTACTTC. Translating it yields CASSQDLTVSYEQYF.

In this sample, this clone turned up a few times. This chain joins TRBV25-1 and TRBJ2-3, with 7 bases aligning to TRBD2. CDR3 size: 14 residues. V lost 9 bases to trimming and J lost 2 bases; unmatched junction nucleotides: 8. Germline V gene sequence: CDR1 MGHDK, CDR2 SYGVNS. The CDR3 DNA reads as TGTGCCAGTGGGGGGGATGGAAACACAGATACGCAGTATTTT. Translation: CASGGDGNTDTQYF.

The chain carries TRBV18 and TRBJ1-5; no clear D. The V gene's germline CDR1 is KGHSH and CDR2 LQKENI. Trimming took off 6 bases at V and 2 bases at J, with 14 bases between the two ends. The CDR3 is 15 residues long. The chain's CDR3 is CASSPYDTGNQPQHF. CDR3 nucleotides: TGTGCCAGCTCCCCGTACGACACCGGCAATCAGCCCCAGCATTTT.

This clone was picked up a small number of times. The chain is built from TRBV25-1 and TRBJ1-1; D gene unclear. The CDR3 contains 14 residues. CDR1 and CDR2 (germline): MGHDK, SYGVNS. Trimming cost V 4 bases and J 1 base, with 10 bases left between them. The CDR3 sequence: CASSGVQRNTEAFF. The CDR3 nucleotides are TGTGCCAGCAGTGGGGTACAGAGGAACACTGAAGCTTTCTTT.

CDR3 sequence (DNA): TGTGCCAGCAGCCCCCGACAGGTTAGCAATCAGCCCCAGCATTTT. The encoded protein is CASSPRQVSNQPQHF. J is TRBJ1-5 and V is TRBV5-8, with D perhaps matching TRBD1 (6 bases). V lost 4 bases to trimming and J lost 0 bases, with 11 bases between them. CDR3 length: 15 residues. Germline V gives CDR1 SGHTS, CDR2 YDEGEE.

V is TRBV19 and J is TRBJ2-1; 8 bases fit TRBD2. This CDR3 comprises 13 residues. CDR1 is LNHDA, CDR2 SQIVND, per germline (reference sequence). Trimming took 3 bases from V and 9 from J; bases not matched to a gene: 4. The CDR3 nucleotides are TGTGCCAGTAGTATGGGTGCGGGGGGTGAGCAGTTCTTC. Residues: CASSMGAGGEQFF.